The rows below give T cell receptor beta chains drawn from one sample of a study of regulatory T cells in long-lasting Graves disease. TCRdb ran MiXCR on the multiplex PCR reads and lists one entry per CDR3 protein. The sample includes some 240,000 distinct CDR3 sequences, around a fifth of them seen just once. The sample was also linked to a second study, of T cells in Graves' hyperthyroidism and ophthalmopathy.

The source was peripheral blood mononuclear cells (PBMCs), collected at new diagnosis, from a patient treated with antithyroid drugs. Every receptor here comes from a woman under 40 with Graves disease. Each CDR3 is given with its conserved first and last residue.

TRBJ2-1 | TRBV11-2 | CASSLDGDYPYNEQFF
TRBJ1-6 | TRBV7-3 | CASSFGSNNSPLHF
TRBJ1-2 | TRBV4-2 | CASSPLGRGTYTF
TRBJ1-4 | TRBV5-1 | CASSLENEKLFF
TRBJ2-5 | TRBV3-1 | CASSPGHSKETQYF
TRBJ2-5 | TRBV7-3 | CASSFSSGGARETQYF
. | TRBV28 | CASARRDFPAQTQYF
TRBJ2-5 | TRBV18 | CASSPTRTDLETQYF
TRBJ2-7 | TRBV6-1 | CASRRRKGALPYEQYF
TRBJ2-3 | TRBV28 | CASIPLTGTDTQYF
TRBJ1-4 | TRBV29-1 | CSVQGADEKLFF
TRBJ1-5 | TRBV19 | CASTQGTGSQPQHF
TRBJ1-2 | TRBV11-3 | CASSLDGGMGRGGPYGYTF
TRBJ2-7 | TRBV6-5 | CASSYRQGTYEQYF
TRBJ1-4 | TRBV6-5 | CASSYFLGPNEKLFF
TRBJ2-3 | TRBV30 | CAWSVAQGMYTQYF
TRBJ1-4 | TRBV6-2/TRBV6-3 | CASTPGRGMNEKLFF
TRBJ2-7 | TRBV11-1 | CASSLPNSYEQYF
TRBJ2-1 | TRBV6-1 | CASSRTSGGNNEQFF
TRBJ1-2 | TRBV20-1 | CSARDLGGRSGYGYTF
TRBJ1-1 | TRBV9 | CASSAWTGGNTEAFF
TRBJ2-3 | TRBV9 | CASSVGAINTDTQYF
TRBJ1-2 | TRBV5-6 | CASSLPSFGYTF
TRBJ2-5 | TRBV19 | CASSWGAPVETQYF
TRBJ2-5 | TRBV28 | CASSNGGRLETQYF
TRBJ1-2 | TRBV12-3/TRBV12-4 | CASSLITGKGYTF
TRBJ1-2 | TRBV28 | CASIIGGAGYGYTF
TRBJ1-5 | TRBV18 | CASSPTGGSPQHF
TRBJ2-7 | TRBV7-9 | CASSLRQGGGYEQYF
TRBJ2-7 | TRBV19 | CASSMDGTQTYEQYF
TRBJ2-2 | TRBV28 | CASKGRGEAGELFF
TRBJ1-5 | TRBV7-8 | CASSLAGQGTNQPQHF
TRBJ2-3 | TRBV6-1 | CASSERLLAGGPSTSTDTQYF
TRBJ1-5 | TRBV30 | CAWSSQGRTQPQHF
TRBJ1-1 | TRBV7-8 | CASSLDTALTEAFF
TRBJ2-7 | TRBV2 | CASSGGPRASTYEQYF
TRBJ2-4 | TRBV18 | CASSPPGSTKNIQYF
TRBJ1-1 | TRBV12-3/TRBV12-4 | CASSRGQGSTEAFF
TRBJ2-5 | TRBV2 | CASSGVDHLYQETQYF
TRBJ1-2 | TRBV15 | CATSTYGGSYTF